This TCR beta chain was sequenced for a study of blood T cell repertoires in COVID-19. V lost 5 bases and J lost 5, with 18 bases in between. The CDR3 spans 15 residues. Per germline, CDR1 SGHTA and CDR2 FQGNSA. Here immunoSEQ multiplex PCR was the method, and the copy in TCRdb shows in-frame clones only, minus some. The sample lists 15,000 to 20,000 clones, about 91% seen once, with 5% in the top ten. Researchers sorted participants into cohorts using their self-reported clinical history. What was sequenced was PBMCs or T cells enriched from blood (not recorded which). The clonotype was recovered from a woman aged 25 to 45 who had recovered from COVID-19. The V and J genes are TRBV7-2 and TRBJ2-5; D might be TRBD2 (6 bases). CDR3 in amino acids: CASSPFGGEGETQYF. CDR3 sequence (DNA): TGTGCCAGCAGCCCCTTCGGAGGGGAAGGGGAGACCCAGTACTTC.